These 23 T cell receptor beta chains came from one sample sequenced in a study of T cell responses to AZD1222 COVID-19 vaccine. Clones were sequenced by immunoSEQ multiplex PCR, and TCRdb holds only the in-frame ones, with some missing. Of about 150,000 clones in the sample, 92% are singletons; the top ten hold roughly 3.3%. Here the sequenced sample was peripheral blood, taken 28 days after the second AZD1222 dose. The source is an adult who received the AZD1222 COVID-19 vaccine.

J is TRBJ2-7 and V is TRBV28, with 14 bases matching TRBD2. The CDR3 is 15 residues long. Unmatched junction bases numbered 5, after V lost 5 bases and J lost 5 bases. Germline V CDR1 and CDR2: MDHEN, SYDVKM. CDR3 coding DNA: TGTGCCAGCAGTGTCCCGGGACTAGCGGGAGACGAGCAGTACTTC. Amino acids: CASSVPGLAGDEQYF.

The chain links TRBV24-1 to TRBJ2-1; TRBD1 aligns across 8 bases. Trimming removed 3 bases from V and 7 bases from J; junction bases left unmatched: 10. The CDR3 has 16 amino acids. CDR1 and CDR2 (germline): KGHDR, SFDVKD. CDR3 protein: CATSDPGQGGMNEQFF. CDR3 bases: TGTGCCACCAGTGATCCCGGACAGGGTGGTATGAATGAGCAGTTCTTC.

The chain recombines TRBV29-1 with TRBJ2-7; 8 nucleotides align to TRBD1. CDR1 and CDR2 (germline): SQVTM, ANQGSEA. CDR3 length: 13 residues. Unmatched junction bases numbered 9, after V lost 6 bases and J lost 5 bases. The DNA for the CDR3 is TGCAGCGTGGGGGACAGGCCTGCGGACGAGCAGTACTTC. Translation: CSVGDRPADEQYF.

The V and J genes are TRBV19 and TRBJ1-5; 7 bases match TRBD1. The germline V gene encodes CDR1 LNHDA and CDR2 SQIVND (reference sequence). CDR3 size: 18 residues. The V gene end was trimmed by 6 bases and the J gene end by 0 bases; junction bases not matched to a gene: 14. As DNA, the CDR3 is TGTGCCAGTAGGAGCGGGACAGCCGCTCTGTATAGCAATCAGCCCCAGCATTTT. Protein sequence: CASRSGTAALYSNQPQHF.

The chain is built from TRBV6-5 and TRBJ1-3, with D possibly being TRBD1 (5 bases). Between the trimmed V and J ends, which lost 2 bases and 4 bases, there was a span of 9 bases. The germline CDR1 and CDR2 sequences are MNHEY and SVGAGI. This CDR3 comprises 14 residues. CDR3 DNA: TGTGCCAGCAGTTACGGGGGGACCGGAAACACCATATATTTT. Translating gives CASSYGGTGNTIYF.

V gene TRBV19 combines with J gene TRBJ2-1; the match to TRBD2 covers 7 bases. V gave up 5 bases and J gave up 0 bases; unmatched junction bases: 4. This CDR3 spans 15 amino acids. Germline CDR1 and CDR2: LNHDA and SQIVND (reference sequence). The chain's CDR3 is CASSPTSNSYNEQFF. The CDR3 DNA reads TGTGCCAGTAGTCCGACTAGCAACTCCTACAATGAGCAGTTCTTC.

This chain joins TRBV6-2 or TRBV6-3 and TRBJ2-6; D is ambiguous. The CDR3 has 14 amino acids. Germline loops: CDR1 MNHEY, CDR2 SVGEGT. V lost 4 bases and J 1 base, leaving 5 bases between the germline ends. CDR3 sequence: CASSSSSGANVLTF. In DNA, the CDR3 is TGTGCCAGCAGTTCTAGTTCTGGGGCCAACGTCCTGACTTTC.

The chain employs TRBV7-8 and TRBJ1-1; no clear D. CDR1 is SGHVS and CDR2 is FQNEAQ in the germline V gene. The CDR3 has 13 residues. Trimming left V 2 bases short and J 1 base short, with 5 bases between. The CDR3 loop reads CASSLRRNTEAFF. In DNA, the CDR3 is TGTGCCAGCAGCTTACGCCGGAACACTGAAGCTTTCTTT.

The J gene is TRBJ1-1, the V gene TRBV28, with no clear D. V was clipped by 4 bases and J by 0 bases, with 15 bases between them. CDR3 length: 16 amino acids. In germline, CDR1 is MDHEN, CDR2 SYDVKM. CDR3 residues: CASSSVLQLLNTEAFF. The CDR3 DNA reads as TGTGCCAGCAGTTCCGTACTACAACTATTGAACACTGAAGCTTTCTTT.

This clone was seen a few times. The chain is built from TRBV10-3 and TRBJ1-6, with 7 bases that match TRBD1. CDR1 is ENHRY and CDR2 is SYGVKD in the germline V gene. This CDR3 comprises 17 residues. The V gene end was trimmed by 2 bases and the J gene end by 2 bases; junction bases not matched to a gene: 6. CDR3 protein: CAISEGQAFTYNSPLHF. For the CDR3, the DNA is TGTGCCATCAGTGAGGGACAGGCTTTTACCTATAATTCACCCCTCCACTTT.

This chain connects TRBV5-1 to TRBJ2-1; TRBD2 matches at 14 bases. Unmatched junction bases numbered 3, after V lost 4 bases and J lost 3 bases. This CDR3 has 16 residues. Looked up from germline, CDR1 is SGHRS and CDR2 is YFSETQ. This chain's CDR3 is CASSPGTSGSYNEQFF. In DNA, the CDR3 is TGCGCCAGCAGCCCAGGGACTAGCGGGAGCTACAATGAGCAGTTCTTC. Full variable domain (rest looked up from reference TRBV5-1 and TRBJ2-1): KAGVTQTPRYLIKTRGQQVTLSCSPISGHRSVSWYQQTPGQGLQFLFEYFSETQRNKGNFPGRFSGRQFSNSRSEMNVSTLELGDSALYLCASSPGTSGSYNEQFFGPGTRLTVL.

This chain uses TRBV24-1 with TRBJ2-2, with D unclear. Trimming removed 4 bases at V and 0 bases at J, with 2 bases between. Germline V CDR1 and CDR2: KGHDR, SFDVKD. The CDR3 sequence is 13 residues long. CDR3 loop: CATSEPNTGELFF. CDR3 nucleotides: TGTGCCACCAGTGAACCGAACACCGGGGAGCTGTTTTTT.

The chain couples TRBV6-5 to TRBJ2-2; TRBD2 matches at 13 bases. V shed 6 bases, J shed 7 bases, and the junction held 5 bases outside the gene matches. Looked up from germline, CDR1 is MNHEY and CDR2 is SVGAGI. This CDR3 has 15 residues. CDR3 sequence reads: CASSWTSGRVGELFF. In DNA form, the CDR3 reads TGTGCCAGCAGCTGGACTAGCGGGAGAGTCGGGGAGCTGTTTTTT.

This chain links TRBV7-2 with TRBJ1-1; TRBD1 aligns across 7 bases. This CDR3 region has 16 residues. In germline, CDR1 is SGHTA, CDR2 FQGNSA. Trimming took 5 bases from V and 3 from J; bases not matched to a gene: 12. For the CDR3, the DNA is TGTGCCAGCAGCAATTCAAAGGGGGCGCGGGACACTGAAGCTTTCTTT. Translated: CASSNSKGARDTEAFF.

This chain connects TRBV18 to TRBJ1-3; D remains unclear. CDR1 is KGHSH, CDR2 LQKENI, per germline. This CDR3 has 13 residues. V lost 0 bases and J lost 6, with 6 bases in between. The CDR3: CASSPPGLNTIYF. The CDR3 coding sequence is TGTGCCAGCTCACCACCCGGTCTAAACACCATATATTTT.

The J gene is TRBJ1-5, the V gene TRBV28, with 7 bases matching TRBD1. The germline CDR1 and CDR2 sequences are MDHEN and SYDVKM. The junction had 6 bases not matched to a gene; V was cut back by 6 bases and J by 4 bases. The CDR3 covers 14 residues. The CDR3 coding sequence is TGTGCCAGCAGGCCAGGGGGGACGAATCAGCCCCAGCATTTT. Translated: CASRPGGTNQPQHF.

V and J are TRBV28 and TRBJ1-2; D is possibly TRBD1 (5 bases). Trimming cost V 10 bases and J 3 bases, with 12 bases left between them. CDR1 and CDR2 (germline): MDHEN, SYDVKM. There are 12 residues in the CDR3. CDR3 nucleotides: TGTGCCACCTTAGGGGCGGACTATGGCTACACCTTC. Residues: CATLGADYGYTF.

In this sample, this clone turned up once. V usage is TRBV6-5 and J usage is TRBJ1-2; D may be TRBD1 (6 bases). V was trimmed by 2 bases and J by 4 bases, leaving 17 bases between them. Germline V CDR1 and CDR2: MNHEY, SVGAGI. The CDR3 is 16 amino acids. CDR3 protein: CASSYSQGWGIYGYTF. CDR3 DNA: TGTGCCAGCAGTTACAGCCAGGGGTGGGGTATCTATGGCTACACCTTC.

CDR3 sequence: CASSQWDRGYEKLFF. The DNA for the CDR3 is TGTGCCAGCAGCCAGTGGGACAGGGGATACGAAAAACTGTTTTTT. The chain is built from TRBV3-1 (or the pseudogene TRBV3-2) and TRBJ1-4, with 10 bases aligning to TRBD1. Unmatched junction bases numbered 6, after V lost 3 bases and J lost 8 bases. The length of the CDR3 is 15 residues. Looked up from germline, CDR1 is LGHDT and CDR2 is YNNKEL (reference sequence).

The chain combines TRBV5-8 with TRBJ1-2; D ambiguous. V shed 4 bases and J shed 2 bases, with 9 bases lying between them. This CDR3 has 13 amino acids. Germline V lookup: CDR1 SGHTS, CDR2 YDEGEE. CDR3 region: CASSKKENYGYTF. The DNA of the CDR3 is TGTGCCAGCAGCAAGAAAGAGAACTATGGCTACACCTTC.

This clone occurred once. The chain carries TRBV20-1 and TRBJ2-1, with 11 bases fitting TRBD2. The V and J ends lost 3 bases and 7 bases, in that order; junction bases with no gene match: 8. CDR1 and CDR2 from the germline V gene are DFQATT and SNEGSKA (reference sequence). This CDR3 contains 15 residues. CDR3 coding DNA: TGCAGTGCTAGTCCACTAGCGGGAGCGGTGAATGAGCAGTTCTTC. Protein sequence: CSASPLAGAVNEQFF.

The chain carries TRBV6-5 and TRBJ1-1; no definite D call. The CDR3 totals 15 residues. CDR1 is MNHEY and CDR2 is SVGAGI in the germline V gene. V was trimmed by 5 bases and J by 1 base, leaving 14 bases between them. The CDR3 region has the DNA TGTGCCAGCAGTCTACACGGAAGACCGAACACTGAAGCTTTCTTT. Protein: CASSLHGRPNTEAFF.

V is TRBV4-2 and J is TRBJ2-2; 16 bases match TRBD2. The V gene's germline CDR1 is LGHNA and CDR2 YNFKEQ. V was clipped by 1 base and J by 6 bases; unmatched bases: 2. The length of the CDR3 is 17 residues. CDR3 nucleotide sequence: TGTGCCAGCAGCCAAGGGGGGACTAGCGGGAGGGCCGGGGAGCTGTTTTTT. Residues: CASSQGGTSGRAGELFF.